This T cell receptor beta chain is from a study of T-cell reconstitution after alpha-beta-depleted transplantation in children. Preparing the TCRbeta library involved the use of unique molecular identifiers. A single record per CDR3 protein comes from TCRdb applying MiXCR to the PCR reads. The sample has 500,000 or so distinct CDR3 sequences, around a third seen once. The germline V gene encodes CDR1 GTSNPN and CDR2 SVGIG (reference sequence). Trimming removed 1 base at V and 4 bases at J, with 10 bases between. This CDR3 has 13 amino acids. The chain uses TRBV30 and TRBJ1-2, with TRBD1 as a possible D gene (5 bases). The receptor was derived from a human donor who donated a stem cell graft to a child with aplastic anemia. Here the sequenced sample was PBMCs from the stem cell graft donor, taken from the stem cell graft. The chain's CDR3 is CAWSEEGTYGYTF. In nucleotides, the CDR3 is TGTGCCTGGAGTGAGGAGGGGACCTATGGCTACACCTTC.